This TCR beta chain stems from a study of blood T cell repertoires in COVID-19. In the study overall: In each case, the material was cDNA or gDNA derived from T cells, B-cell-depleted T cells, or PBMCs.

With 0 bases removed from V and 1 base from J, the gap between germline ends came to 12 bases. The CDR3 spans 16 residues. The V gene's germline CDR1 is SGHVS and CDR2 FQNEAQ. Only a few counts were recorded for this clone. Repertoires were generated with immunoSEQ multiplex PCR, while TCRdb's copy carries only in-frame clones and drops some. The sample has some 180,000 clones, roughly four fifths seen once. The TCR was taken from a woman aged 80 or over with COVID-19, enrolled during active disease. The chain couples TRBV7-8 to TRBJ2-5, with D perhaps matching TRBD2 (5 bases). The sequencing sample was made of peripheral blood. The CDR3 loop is CASSLARAGRQETQYF. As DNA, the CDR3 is TGTGCCAGCAGCTTAGCGCGGGCGGGCCGCCAAGAGACCCAGTACTTC.